The rows below give T cell receptor beta chains drawn from one sample of a study of identical twins. MiXCR, applied by TCRdb to the 5' RACE reads, yields one record per CDR3 protein. The sample includes some 710,000 distinct CDR3 sequences, 5.5% to 6.5% of them seen just once. The sequencing sample was made of naive T cells sorted from blood. The origin of the receptors is a man aged 18 to 29 in good health. CDR3s include the opening cysteine and the closing phenylalanine or tryptophan. The order of the fields is J gene, CDR3 length, D gene, V gene, clone size, CDR3 DNA, CDR3 protein. The D gene is left open where the match is weak. Some rows have no size entry. The others give once, few or many, or a class for an expanded clone.

j_gene: TRBJ2-5
len: 16
d_gene: TRBD2
v_gene: TRBV27
abundance: .
CDR3nt: TGTGCCAGCAGTTTACGCCGGACTAGCGCAAGGGAGACCCAGTACTTC
CDR3aa: CASSLRRTSARETQYF

j_gene: TRBJ2-1
len: 16
d_gene: .
v_gene: TRBV7-2
abundance: many
CDR3nt: TGTGCCAGCAGCTTATATGGGGAGAGCTCCTACAATGAGCAGTTCTTC
CDR3aa: CASSLYGESSYNEQFF

j_gene: TRBJ2-1
len: 11
d_gene: .
v_gene: TRBV29-1
abundance: many
CDR3nt: TGCAGCGTGTCCCGAGCGGATGAGCAGTTCTTC
CDR3aa: CSVSRADEQFF

j_gene: TRBJ2-2
len: 17
d_gene: TRBD1
v_gene: TRBV7-3
abundance: many
CDR3nt: TGTGCCAGCAGCTTAACCTTGGGACAGGGGCTGTCCGGGGAGCTGTTTTTT
CDR3aa: CASSLTLGQGLSGELFF

j_gene: TRBJ2-1
len: 13
d_gene: TRBD2
v_gene: TRBV3-1
abundance: .
CDR3nt: TGTGCCAGCAGCCAAGGAAGCGGGAGGGAGCAGTTCTTC
CDR3aa: CASSQGSGREQFF

j_gene: TRBJ1-1
len: 11
d_gene: TRBD1
v_gene: TRBV20-1
abundance: few
CDR3nt: TGCAGTGCTACCCCGGGACAGGAAGCTTTCTTT
CDR3aa: CSATPGQEAFF

j_gene: TRBJ1-1
len: 19
d_gene: TRBD1
v_gene: TRBV18
abundance: few
CDR3nt: TGTGCCAGCTCACCACTAAATTGGGACAGGTCCAATGGGGGCACTGAAGCTTTCTTT
CDR3aa: CASSPLNWDRSNGGTEAFF

j_gene: TRBJ2-3
len: 14
d_gene: .
v_gene: TRBV5-1
abundance: many
CDR3nt: TGCGCCAGCACCGAGGCAGAGCCCACAGATACGCAGTATTTT
CDR3aa: CASTEAEPTDTQYF

j_gene: TRBJ2-5
len: 15
d_gene: TRBD1
v_gene: TRBV27
abundance: .
CDR3nt: TGTGCCACCACTCCCCGCCAGGGGGCGTTTGAGACCCAGTACTTC
CDR3aa: CATTPRQGAFETQYF

j_gene: TRBJ1-1
len: 16
d_gene: .
v_gene: TRBV12-2
abundance: .
CDR3nt: TGTGCAAGTCGCTTATGTACCAGGGGGTGGGAGACTGAAGCTTTCTTT
CDR3aa: CASRLCTRGWETEAFF

j_gene: TRBJ1-6
len: 14
d_gene: .
v_gene: TRBV20-1
abundance: .
CDR3nt: TGCAGTGCTAGCCAGGGACGGCCGCCGTCTGGGGTCCACTTT
CDR3aa: CSASQGRPPSGVHF

j_gene: TRBJ2-5
len: 14
d_gene: .
v_gene: TRBV5-1
abundance: many
CDR3nt: TGCGCCAGCAGCTCGGGTACCCTTCAAGAGACCCAGTACTTC
CDR3aa: CASSSGTLQETQYF

j_gene: TRBJ2-7
len: 15
d_gene: .
v_gene: TRBV7-3
abundance: .
CDR3nt: TGTGCCAGCAGCCTACAACCGACAGCCCACTACGAGCAGTACTTC
CDR3aa: CASSLQPTAHYEQYF

j_gene: TRBJ2-6
len: 17
d_gene: TRBD1
v_gene: TRBV24-1
abundance: few
CDR3nt: TGTGCCACCCTTGGGACAGGAAGCTCCTCTGGGGCCAACGTCCTGACTTTC
CDR3aa: CATLGTGSSSGANVLTF

j_gene: TRBJ2-1
len: 12
d_gene: .
v_gene: TRBV5-8
abundance: .
CDR3nt: TGTGCCAGCAGCCCAGATTGGGATGAGCAGTTCTTC
CDR3aa: CASSPDWDEQFF

j_gene: TRBJ2-3
len: 14
d_gene: TRBD2
v_gene: TRBV12-3/TRBV12-4
abundance: many
CDR3nt: TGTGCCAGCAAGCCTAGCGGGGGCACAGATACGCAGTATTTT
CDR3aa: CASKPSGGTDTQYF